A single T cell receptor (beta chain) is shown here with its context. What it binds is unknown. The sample is drawn from a study of CD8+ T cells in alopecia areata. Findings of the study overall: Lesional tissue from the scalp (especially in alopecia totalis/universalis) showed higher clonality than normal scalp. Both scalp clonality and the expanded CD8+ clones among the top 100 showed a significant decrease with tofacitinib.

Regarding treatment: oral pan-JAK inhibitor, 5-10 mg twice daily. Following RNA extraction, reverse transcription yielded cDNA that acted as the sequencing template. Libraries were prepared by immunoSEQ multiplex PCR; TCRdb keeps only in-frame clonotypes and omits some of them. The data show 150,000 or so clones, about 51% seen once. Sample: CD8+ T cells sorted from blood, taken at week 4, from a patient treated with tofacitinib. This clonotype originated in a human donor with alopecia areata.

In DNA form, the CDR3 reads TGTGCCTGGAGCCAGGGGGGAAAGGGTGGCTACACCTTC. This sequence encodes CAWSQGGKGGYTF. The chain carries TRBV30 and TRBJ1-2, with 7 bases that match TRBD1. V gave up 3 bases and J gave up 7 bases; unmatched junction bases: 8. This CDR3 has 13 amino acids. Per germline, CDR1 GTSNPN and CDR2 SVGIG (reference sequence).